This T cell receptor (beta chain) was sequenced during a study of blood T cell repertoires in COVID-19. This table comes from immunoSEQ multiplex PCR, and its TCRdb copy is limited to in-frame clones, with some not included. The data contain some 330,000 clones, around 83% of them singletons. The V gene lost 2 bases and the J gene lost 8 bases, with 9 bases spanning the gap. This CDR3 comprises 12 residues. Germline CDR1 is SNHLY and CDR2 is FYNNEI. The receptor was isolated from a woman in her fifties or sixties who had recovered from COVID-19. This chain links TRBV2 with TRBJ1-2; unclear D gene. Material for sequencing was PBMCs or T cells enriched from blood (not recorded which). The CDR3 protein is CASSELGGGYTF. The CDR3 coding sequence is TGTGCCAGCAGTGAACTGGGAGGGGGCTACACCTTC. The variable domain in full, completed from reference TRBV2 and TRBJ1-2, reads EPEVTQTPSHQVTQMGQEVILRCVPISNHLYFYWYRQILGQKVEFLVSFYNNEISEKSEIFDDQFSVERPDGSNFTLKIRSTKLEDSAMYFCASSELGGGYTFGSGTRLTVV.